The 9 T cell receptor beta chains listed next were all sequenced from one sample in a study of T-cell reconstitution after alpha-beta-depleted transplantation in children. Library preparation (for TCRbeta) was performed with unique molecular identifiers. MiXCR, applied by TCRdb to the PCR reads, yields one record per CDR3 protein. The repertoire holds 250,000 to 350,000 distinct CDR3 sequences, with 9.5% to 10% as singletons. Specimen: PBMCs from the stem cell graft donor, collected from the stem cell graft. These receptors came from a human donor who donated a stem cell graft to a child with SCID.

This clonotype was detected only a few times. J is TRBJ1-5 and V is TRBV6-5, with D maybe TRBD1 (6 bases). Germline values: CDR1 MNHEY, CDR2 SVGAGI. The CDR3 sequence is 14 residues long. The V and J ends lost 2 bases and 3 bases respectively, with 8 bases between them. CDR3 DNA sequence: TGTGCCAGCAGTTACGGGGGGGCCAATCAGCCCCAGCATTTT. Translating it yields CASSYGGANQPQHF.

This clonotype has ten or more counts. The rearrangement joins TRBV27 to TRBJ2-1, with no clear D. Germline V gives CDR1 MNHEY, CDR2 SMNVEV (reference sequence). Trimming left V 5 bases short and J 10 bases short, with 12 bases between. The CDR3 sequence is 12 residues long. CDR3 bases: TGTGCCAGCAGTACCGACCCTTGGGAGCAGTTCTTC. Its translation is CASSTDPWEQFF.

The chain uses TRBV12-3 or TRBV12-4 and TRBJ2-2; D unclear. The V gene lost 8 bases and the J gene lost 1 base, with 17 bases spanning the gap. This CDR3 region has 16 residues. The CDR3 DNA follows: TGTGCCAGCTCTAATTTCGGGCCTATGAACACCGGGGAGCTGTTTTTT. Translation: CASSNFGPMNTGELFF.

Ten or more counts support this clonotype. The V gene is TRBV12-3 or TRBV12-4, the J gene TRBJ1-1, with TRBD1 matching over 7 bases. The CDR3 is 15 amino acids. Trimming took 1 base from V and 3 from J; bases not matched to a gene: 5. CDR3 coding DNA: TGTGCCAGCAGTTTAGTTTCAGGGGGAGACACTGAAGCTTTCTTT. Residues: CASSLVSGGDTEAFF.

V usage is TRBV25-1 and J usage is TRBJ2-5; 7 nucleotides match TRBD2. V lost 0 bases to trimming and J lost 1 base; unmatched junction nucleotides: 11. There are 18 residues in the CDR3. Germline-derived CDR1 and CDR2 are MGHDK and SYGVNS. CDR3 region: CASSEYGNLGTTQETQYF. The CDR3, as DNA: TGTGCCAGCAGTGAATATGGTAATCTCGGGACTACCCAAGAGACCCAGTACTTC.

This clonotype was found a few times. The chain couples TRBV5-6 to TRBJ2-3; the D call may be TRBD1 or TRBD2 (5 bases each). Germline V gives CDR1 SGHDT, CDR2 YYEEEE. Trimming removed 3 bases from V and 0 bases from J, with 14 bases in between. The CDR3 spans 16 residues. CDR3 nucleotides: TGTGCCAGCAGCTCCGAGCCGGGACCCAGCACAGATACGCAGTATTTT. It yields the protein CASSSEPGPSTDTQYF.

This clonotype was recorded at least ten times. V gene TRBV9 combines with J gene TRBJ2-5, with D perhaps matching TRBD2 (6 bases). Germline assignment: CDR1 SGDLS and CDR2 YYNGEE. This CDR3 is built from 13 residues. Trimming cost V 0 bases and J 3 bases, with 6 bases left between them. For the CDR3, the DNA is TGTGCCAGCAGCGTAGGCGGGAAAGAGACCCAGTACTTC. Translating gives CASSVGGKETQYF.

This chain uses TRBV12-3 or TRBV12-4 with TRBJ1-6; 8 bases match TRBD1. J gave up 7 bases and V 4 bases, and 6 bases lay outside the gene matches. The CDR3 length is 15 residues. The CDR3 loop reads CASSSTTGGNSPLHF. The CDR3 DNA is TGTGCCAGCAGTTCAACTACAGGGGGAAATTCACCCCTCCACTTT.

The chain carries TRBV12-3 or TRBV12-4 and TRBJ2-3; a weak D match, TRBD1 (6 bases). The V and J ends lost 5 bases and 5 bases respectively, with 14 bases between them. CDR3 length: 14 residues. The CDR3 is CASSLQGFVDTQYF. The CDR3 coding sequence is TGTGCCAGCAGTCTCCAGGGGTTTGTAGATACGCAGTATTTT.